A single sample is the source of the 13 T cell receptor beta chains below, sequenced in a study of cytomegalovirus exposure and HLA in healthy donors. Use of 60 Vbeta and 13 Jbeta primers characterized the PCR. Sequencing used immunoSEQ multiplex PCR; TCRdb keeps in-frame clones, though not all of them. The data show tens of thousands of clones, approximately 60% seen once. The sequencing sample was made of PBMCs. The receptors here all came from a male donor in good health and CMV-seropositive.

Concerning this clone itself: One junction end disagrees with the germline gene, perhaps due to a read error. This rearrangement joins TRBV13 to TRBJ2-7; 11 positions agree with TRBD1. The germline CDR1 and CDR2 sequences are PRHDT and FYEKMQ (reference sequence). This CDR3 comprises 14 residues. The CDR3 bases are TGTGCCAGCAGCATAGGGACAGGGGGTTTCGAGCAGTACTTC. This codes for CASSIGTGGFEQYF.

J is TRBJ1-2 and V is TRBV5-4; possibly TRBD1 for D (5 bases). This CDR3 is built from 14 residues. Trimming left V 1 base short and J 9 bases short, with 16 bases between. Germline CDR1 reads SGHNT; CDR2 reads YYREEE (reference sequence). The CDR3 here is CASSLPQGIRSYTF. In DNA, the CDR3 is TGTGCCAGCAGCTTGCCCCAGGGAATCCGCAGCTACACCTTC.

DNA for the CDR3: TGTGCCAGTAGTAGGGCGACAGGGGATAATTCACCCCTCCACTTT. Protein product: CASSRATGDNSPLHF. V gene TRBV19 combines with J gene TRBJ1-6; 8 nucleotides align to TRBD1. The V segment lost 4 bases and the J segment 5 bases; nucleotides outside the gene matches: 4. The CDR3 is 15 residues long. Germline assignment: CDR1 LNHDA and CDR2 SQIVND (reference sequence).

The chain is built from TRBV4-1 and TRBJ1-3; 7 bases match TRBD1. The CDR3 length is 15 residues. J lost 3 bases, V lost 4 bases, and 6 bases had no gene match. From germline, CDR1 is MGHRA and CDR2 YSYEKL. The CDR3 DNA reads as TGCGCCAGCAGCCCGACAGGGAGGTATGGAAACACCATATATTTT. Translating gives CASSPTGRYGNTIYF.

The rearrangement joins TRBV28 to TRBJ1-5, with TRBD1 as a possible D gene (6 bases). CDR3 length: 15 amino acids. V was trimmed by 7 bases and J by 5 bases, leaving 18 bases between them. Germline V gene lookup returns CDR1 MDHEN and CDR2 SYDVKM. The DNA of the CDR3 is TGTGCCAGCATCCTCGGCGGGGGCCAGCATCAGCCCCAGCATTTT. This sequence encodes CASILGGGQHQPQHF.

The V gene is TRBV5-1, the J gene TRBJ2-7; a weak D match, TRBD2 (5 bases). The CDR3 length is 13 residues. V lost 0 bases, J lost 4 bases, and 8 bases lay in between. The V gene's germline CDR1 is SGHRS and CDR2 YFSETQ. The CDR3 bases are TGCGCCAGCAGCTTGGGGGAGATTTACGAGCAGTACTTC. Translating gives CASSLGEIYEQYF.

V is TRBV6-6 and J is TRBJ1-5; TRBD1 matches at 7 bases. J gave up 6 bases and V 5 bases, and 13 bases lay outside the gene matches. Per the germline V gene, CDR1 is MNHNY and CDR2 is SVGAGI (reference sequence). CDR3 length: 16 amino acids. The DNA of the CDR3 is TGTGCCAGCAGTCCCAAACGACAGGGCGGGCCTCAGCCCCAGCATTTT. Its protein product is CASSPKRQGGPQPQHF.

The rearrangement uses TRBV29-1 and TRBJ2-3, with 9 bases that match TRBD1. V trimming: 4 bases; J trimming: 1 base; junction bases outside the gene matches: 12. The CDR3 covers 17 residues. Germline V CDR1 and CDR2: SQVTM, ANQGSEA. The CDR3 sequence: CSVVGTGKGVGTDTQYF. The DNA for the CDR3 is TGCAGCGTTGTTGGGACAGGGAAGGGTGTCGGCACAGATACGCAGTATTTT.

V is TRBV28 and J is TRBJ2-6; 7 bases agree with TRBD1. The V gene's germline CDR1 is MDHEN and CDR2 SYDVKM. CDR3 size: 19 residues. With V trimmed by 4 bases and J by 1 base, 13 bases remained unmatched. CDR3 DNA: TGTGCCAGCAGTTACCCCGCGACAGGGCCCTTTTCTGGGGCCAACGTCCTGACTTTC. Amino acid sequence: CASSYPATGPFSGANVLTF.

Only one count was recorded for this clone. This sequence joins TRBV30 and TRBJ2-5, with TRBD2 matching over 8 bases. Losses at the gene ends were 0 bases for V and 2 bases for J; bases not matched to a gene: 2. Germline V gene sequence: CDR1 GTSNPN, CDR2 SVGIG (reference sequence). CDR3 length: 14 amino acids. CDR3 protein: CAWSVIAGQETQYF. For the CDR3, the DNA is TGTGCCTGGAGTGTCATAGCGGGACAAGAGACCCAGTACTTC.

The table lists this clone with a few counts. This chain links TRBV27 with TRBJ2-1; the match to TRBD2 covers 10 bases. The germline V gene encodes CDR1 MNHEY and CDR2 SMNVEV (reference sequence). The V and J ends lost 2 bases and 8 bases, in that order; junction bases with no gene match: 0. CDR3 length: 13 residues. The DNA of the CDR3 is TGTGCCAGCAGTTTAGGGACTAGCGATGAGCAGTTCTTC. Translated, it gives CASSLGTSDEQFF.

This sequence joins TRBV11-3 and TRBJ2-3; 9 nucleotides align to TRBD2. V trimming: 6 bases; J trimming: 2 bases; junction bases outside the gene matches: 3. This CDR3 spans 14 amino acids. Per germline, CDR1 SGHNT and CDR2 YENEEA. The CDR3 spells CASSERGVTDTQYF. The CDR3 DNA reads TGTGCCAGCAGTGAGCGGGGGGTCACAGATACGCAGTATTTT.

The CDR3 DNA follows: TGTGCCAGCAGCCCCGGGACTAGCGGGAGGATAATAGATACGCAGTATTTT. Residues: CASSPGTSGRIIDTQYF. V usage is TRBV13 and J usage is TRBJ2-3; 15 nucleotides match TRBD2. The junction had 8 bases not matched to a gene; V was cut back by 5 bases and J by 5 bases. This CDR3 contains 17 residues. Germline CDR1 PRHDT, CDR2 FYEKMQ (reference sequence). The whole variable domain, remainder taken from reference TRBV13 and TRBJ2-3, is AAGVIQSPRHLIKEKRETATLKCYPIPRHDTVYWYQQGPGQDPQFLISFYEKMQSDKGSIPDRFSAQQFSDYHSELNMSSLELGDSALYFCASSPGTSGRIIDTQYFGPGTRLTVL.